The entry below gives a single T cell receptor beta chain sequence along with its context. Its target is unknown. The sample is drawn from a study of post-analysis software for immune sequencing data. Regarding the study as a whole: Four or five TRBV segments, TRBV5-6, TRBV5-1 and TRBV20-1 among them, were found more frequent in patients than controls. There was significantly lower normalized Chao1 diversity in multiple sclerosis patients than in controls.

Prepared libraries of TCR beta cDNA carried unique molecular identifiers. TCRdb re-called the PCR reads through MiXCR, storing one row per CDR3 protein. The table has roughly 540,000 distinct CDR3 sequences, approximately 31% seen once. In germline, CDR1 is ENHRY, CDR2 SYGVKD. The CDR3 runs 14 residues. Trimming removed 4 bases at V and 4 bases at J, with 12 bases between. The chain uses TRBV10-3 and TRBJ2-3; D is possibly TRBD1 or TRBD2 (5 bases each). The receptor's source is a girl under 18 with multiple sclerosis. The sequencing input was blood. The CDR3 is CAISGGSSADTQYF. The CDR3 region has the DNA TGTGCCATCAGTGGGGGGAGCTCCGCAGATACGCAGTATTTT.